This T cell receptor (beta chain) was found in a study of Ad26.COV2.S vaccination and SARS-CoV-2 variants. Overall study results and limits: Non-spike TCR breadth showed similarity between vaccine and placebo recipients.

The CDR3 is 16 residues long. Per the germline V gene, CDR1 is SGHVS and CDR2 is FQNEAQ. V was trimmed by 5 bases and J by 5 bases, leaving 22 bases between them. As to treatment: around 19 received Ad26.COV2.S at low or high dose, single or two shots; roughly 5 received placebo; per-sample allocation not given. At day 63 after the first vaccine or placebo injection, samples were drawn. The individual, an adult aged 18-55 years, was a donor in Boston. This clone was observed once. What it binds is not known. The repertoire was sequenced with immunoSEQ multiplex PCR; TCRdb's copy has only in-frame clones and lacks some. This sample has around 400,000 clones, with more than 80% found just once.

J is TRBJ2-7 and V is TRBV7-8; possibly TRBD1 for D (6 bases). Here the sequenced sample was peripheral blood, taken in a trial of Ad26.COV2.S vaccine versus placebo. This receptor was obtained from a person between 18 and 60 years old who received the Ad26.COV2.S COVID-19 vaccine or a placebo. The CDR3 sequence: CASSDGASGTIDEQYF. The CDR3 DNA reads as TGTGCCAGCAGCGATGGAGCTTCCGGGACAATCGACGAGCAGTACTTC. Looking up the rest from reference TRBV7-8 and TRBJ2-7 gives the full variable domain: GAGVSQSPRYKVAKRGQDVALRCDPISGHVSLFWYQQALGQGPEFLTYFQNEAQLDKSGLPSDRFFAERPEGSVSTLKIQRTQQEDSAVYLCASSDGASGTIDEQYFGPGTRLTVT.